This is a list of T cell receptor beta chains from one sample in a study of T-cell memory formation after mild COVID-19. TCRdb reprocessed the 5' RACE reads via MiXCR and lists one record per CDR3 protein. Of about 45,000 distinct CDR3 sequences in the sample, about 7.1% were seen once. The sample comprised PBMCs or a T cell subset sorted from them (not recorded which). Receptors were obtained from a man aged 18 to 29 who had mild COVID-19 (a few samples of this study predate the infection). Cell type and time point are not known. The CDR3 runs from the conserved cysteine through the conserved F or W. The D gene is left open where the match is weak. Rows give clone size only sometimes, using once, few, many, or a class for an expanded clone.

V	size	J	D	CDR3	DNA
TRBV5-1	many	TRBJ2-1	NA	CASSLGWQNEQFF	TGCGCCAGCAGCTTGGGGTGGCAGAATGAGCAGTTCTTC
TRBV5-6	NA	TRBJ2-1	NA	CASSLTTHYNEQFF	TGTGCCAGCAGCTTGACTACCCATTACAATGAGCAGTTCTTC
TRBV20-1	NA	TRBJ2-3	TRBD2	CSSKAGGNTDTQYF	TGCAGTTCAAAAGCGGGGGGAAATACAGATACGCAGTATTTT
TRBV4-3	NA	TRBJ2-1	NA	CASSQVGGAGGKYNEQFF	TGCGCCAGCAGCCAAGTGGGGGGGGCCGGGGGAAAGTACAATGAGCAGTTCTTC
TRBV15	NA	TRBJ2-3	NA	CATSRDPPDTQYF	TGTGCCACCAGCAGAGATCCCCCAGATACGCAGTATTTT
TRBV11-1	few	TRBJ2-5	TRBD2	CASSLAGPLGLAGAQETQYF	TGTGCCAGCAGCTTAGCGGGCCCACTCGGACTAGCGGGGGCTCAAGAGACCCAGTACTTC
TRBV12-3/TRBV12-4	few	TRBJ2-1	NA	CASSLARGNEQFF	TGTGCCAGCAGCCTGGCGAGGGGGAATGAGCAGTTCTTC
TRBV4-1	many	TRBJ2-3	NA	CASSQDQGPPTKDTQYF	TGCGCCAGCAGCCAAGATCAGGGGCCTCCGACAAAAGATACGCAGTATTTT
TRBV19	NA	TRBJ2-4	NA	CASKRGDGDIQYF	TGTGCCAGTAAGCGCGGGGACGGTGACATTCAGTACTTC
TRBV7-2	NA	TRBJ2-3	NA	CASSFSTDTQYF	TGTGCCAGCAGCTTCAGCACAGATACGCAGTATTTT
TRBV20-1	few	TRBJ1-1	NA	CSARAGMNTEAFF	TGCAGTGCTAGAGCGGGCATGAACACTGAAGCTTTCTTT
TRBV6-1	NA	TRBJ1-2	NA	CASSVGGSGYTF	TGTGCCAGCAGTGTGGGGGGAAGCGGCTACACCTTC
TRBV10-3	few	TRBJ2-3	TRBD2	CASRGGWADTQYF	TGTGCCAGCCGGGGGGGGTGGGCAGATACGCAGTATTTT
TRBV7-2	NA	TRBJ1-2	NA	CASSLVPGNYGYTF	TGTGCCAGCAGCTTAGTGCCCGGAAACTATGGCTACACCTTC
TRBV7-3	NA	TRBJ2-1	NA	CASSSGEYNEQFF	TGTGCCAGCAGCTCGGGCGAGTACAATGAGCAGTTCTTC
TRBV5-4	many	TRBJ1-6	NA	CASSLDERDSPLHF	TGTGCCAGCAGCTTAGATGAGAGGGATTCACCCCTCCACTTT
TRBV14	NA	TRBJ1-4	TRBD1	CASSRLSGQRNEKLFF	TGTGCCAGCAGCCGGCTCTCGGGACAGAGAAATGAAAAACTGTTTTTT
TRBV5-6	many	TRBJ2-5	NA	CASSLEALRGGTQYF	TGTGCCAGCAGCTTGGAGGCCCTTAGGGGCGGGACCCAGTACTTC
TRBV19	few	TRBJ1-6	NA	CATAAGEHSYNSPLHF	TGTGCCACCGCCGCGGGGGAACACTCCTATAATTCACCCCTCCACTTT
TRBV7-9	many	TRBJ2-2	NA	CASSFRSENTGELFF	TGTGCCAGCAGCTTCCGTTCGGAGAACACCGGGGAGCTGTTTTTT
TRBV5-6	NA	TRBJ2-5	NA	CASSRTGSETQYF	TGTGCCAGCAGCCGAACGGGCAGCGAGACCCAGTACTTC
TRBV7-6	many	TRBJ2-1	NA	CASSVSTGRNEQFF	TGTGCCAGCAGCGTAAGCACAGGGCGCAATGAGCAGTTCTTC
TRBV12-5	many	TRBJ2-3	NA	CASGPDSLDTQYF	TGTGCTAGTGGTCCGGACAGCTTAGATACGCAGTATTTT
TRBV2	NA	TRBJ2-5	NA	CASSDRGAYATQYF	TGTGCCAGCAGTGACCGGGGGGCCTACGCTACCCAGTACTTC
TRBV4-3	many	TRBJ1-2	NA	CASSQVSGSTPYGYTF	TGCGCCAGCAGCCAAGTTTCGGGTTCTACACCTTATGGCTACACCTTC
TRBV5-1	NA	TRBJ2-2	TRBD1	CASSPGTVTAGELFF	TGCGCCAGCAGCCCGGGGACAGTAACCGCCGGGGAGCTGTTTTTT
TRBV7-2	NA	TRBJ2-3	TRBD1	CASRLTGGEPTRTDTQYF	TGTGCCAGCAGGTTGACAGGGGGCGAACCGACCCGCACAGATACGCAGTATTTT
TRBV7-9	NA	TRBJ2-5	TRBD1	CASSVWDRSSEETQYF	TGTGCCAGCAGCGTTTGGGACAGGAGCTCCGAAGAGACCCAGTACTTC
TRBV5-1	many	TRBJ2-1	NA	CASSLGPGSSYNEQFF	TGCGCCAGCAGCCTCGGCCCGGGGAGCTCCTACAATGAGCAGTTCTTC
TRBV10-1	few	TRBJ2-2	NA	CASSQQGRGTGELFF	TGCGCCAGCAGTCAACAGGGCCGGGGCACCGGGGAGCTGTTTTTT
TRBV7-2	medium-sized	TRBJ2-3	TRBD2	CASSLELAGDTQYF	TGTGCCAGCAGCTTAGAGCTAGCGGGAGATACGCAGTATTTT
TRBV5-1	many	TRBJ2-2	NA	CASSLTGGYTGELFF	TGCGCCAGCAGCTTGACCGGCGGGTACACCGGGGAGCTGTTTTTT
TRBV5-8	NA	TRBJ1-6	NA	CASSFERAGSPLHF	TGTGCCAGCAGCTTCGAGAGGGCGGGATCACCCCTCCACTTT
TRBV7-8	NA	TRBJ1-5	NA	CASTQANRELNQPQHF	TGTGCCAGCACTCAGGCAAACAGGGAACTCAATCAGCCCCAGCATTTT
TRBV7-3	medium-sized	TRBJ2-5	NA	CASSPTGLQETQYF	TGTGCCAGCAGCCCCACGGGGTTACAAGAGACCCAGTACTTC
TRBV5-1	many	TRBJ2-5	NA	CASSLEQGRETQYF	TGCGCCAGCAGCTTGGAGCAGGGAAGGGAGACCCAGTACTTC
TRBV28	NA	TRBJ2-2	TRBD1	CASSSRGTGFDGELFF	TGTGCCAGCAGTTCGCGAGGGACAGGGTTTGACGGGGAGCTGTTTTTT
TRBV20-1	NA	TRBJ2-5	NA	CSDEEGETQYF	TGCAGTGATGAGGAGGGAGAGACCCAGTACTTC
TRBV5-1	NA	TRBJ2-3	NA	CASSFAGARGTDTQYF	TGCGCCAGCAGCTTTGCGGGGGCCAGGGGCACAGATACGCAGTATTTT
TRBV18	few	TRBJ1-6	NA	CASSPRASQTGSPLHF	TGTGCCAGCTCACCACGGGCCTCCCAGACTGGTTCACCCCTCCACTTT
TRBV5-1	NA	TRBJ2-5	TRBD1	CASSSRDRGQETQYF	TGCGCCAGCAGCTCCCGGGACAGGGGGCAAGAGACCCAGTACTTC
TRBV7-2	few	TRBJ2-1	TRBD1	CASSRQGLDNEQFF	TGTGCCAGCAGCCGACAGGGGCTGGACAATGAGCAGTTCTTC
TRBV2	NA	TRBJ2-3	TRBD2	CASRVSGVFRDTQYF	TGTGCCAGCAGAGTTAGCGGGGTCTTCAGGGATACGCAGTATTTT
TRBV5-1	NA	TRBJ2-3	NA	CASIPGAGTDTQYF	TGCGCCAGCATCCCCGGAGCCGGCACAGATACGCAGTATTTT
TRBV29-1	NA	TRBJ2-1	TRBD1	CSVDAGGSSYNEQFF	TGCAGCGTTGATGCAGGGGGTTCCTCCTACAATGAGCAGTTCTTC
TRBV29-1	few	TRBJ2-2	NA	CSVEDSRETNTGELFF	TGCAGCGTTGAAGATTCCCGGGAAACGAACACCGGGGAGCTGTTTTTT
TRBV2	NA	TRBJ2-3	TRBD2	CASSPSGLAGGTDTQYF	TGTGCCAGCAGTCCCTCAGGACTAGCGGGGGGCACAGATACGCAGTATTTT
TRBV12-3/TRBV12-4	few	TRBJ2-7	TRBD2	CASRWGGSSYEQYF	TGTGCCAGCAGGTGGGGGGGGAGCTCCTACGAGCAGTACTTC
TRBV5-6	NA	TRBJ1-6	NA	CASSLASRGSPLHF	TGTGCCAGCAGCTTGGCAAGTCGGGGTTCACCCCTCCACTTT
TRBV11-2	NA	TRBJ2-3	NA	CASSLGLLTSTDTQYF	TGTGCCAGCAGCCTGGGACTGCTAACTAGCACAGATACGCAGTATTTT
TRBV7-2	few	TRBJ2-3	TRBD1	CASSLGTGSTDTQYF	TGTGCCAGCAGCCTAGGGACAGGGAGCACAGATACGCAGTATTTT
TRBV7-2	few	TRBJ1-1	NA	CASSLRGGEAFF	TGTGCCAGCAGCCTAAGGGGGGGAGAAGCTTTCTTT